One sample yielded the 8 T cell receptor beta chains listed below, sequenced in a study of cytomegalovirus exposure and HLA in healthy donors. PCR amplification relied on 60 Vbeta primers (plus 13 Jbeta primers). Repertoires were generated with immunoSEQ multiplex PCR, while TCRdb's copy carries only in-frame clones and drops some. The repertoire holds about 250,000 clones, with about 90% as singletons. The source material was PBMCs. Receptors were obtained from a girl aged 2 to 10 in good health and CMV-seronegative.

This chain joins TRBV7-2 and TRBJ1-1; 7 bases are shared with TRBD1. V lost 1 base, J lost 6 bases, and 5 bases stayed unmatched. The CDR3 has 14 amino acids. The germline V gene has CDR1 SGHTA and CDR2 FQGNSA. DNA for the CDR3: TGTGCCAGCAGCTTAGGGACAGGCATACCTGAAGCTTTCTTT. Translating it yields CASSLGTGIPEAFF.

The table lists this clone with a count of one. This chain links TRBV6-1 with TRBJ1-3; the D is unclear. Trimming took off 1 base at V and 3 bases at J, with 4 bases between the two ends. Looked up from germline, CDR1 is MNHNS and CDR2 is SASEGT. The CDR3 loop spans 13 amino acids. The CDR3 DNA reads as TGTGCCAGCAGTGAAGATCGTGGAAACACCATATATTTT. This sequence encodes CASSEDRGNTIYF.

V is TRBV10-2 and J is TRBJ2-7; D gene ambiguous. The germline V gene encodes CDR1 WSHSY and CDR2 SAAADI. The CDR3 runs to 12 residues. V dropped 5 bases and J dropped 3 bases, with 8 bases sitting between them. The CDR3 sequence: CASSLNLYEQYF. In DNA, the CDR3 is TGCGCCAGCAGTCTTAATCTCTACGAGCAGTACTTC.

This chain links TRBV5-4 with TRBJ2-7; perhaps TRBD1 as D (6 bases). Trimming took 0 bases from V and 5 from J, leaving 15 bases between them. The CDR3 length is 15 residues. Germline V gene sequence: CDR1 SGHNT, CDR2 YYREEE (reference sequence). The CDR3 protein is CASSLAQGLVDEQYF. DNA for the CDR3: TGTGCCAGCAGCTTGGCGCAGGGGTTGGTGGACGAGCAGTACTTC.

This sequence joins TRBV28 and TRBJ2-1, with D possibly being TRBD2 (6 bases). CDR1 MDHEN and CDR2 SYDVKM come from the germline V gene. The CDR3 sequence is 14 residues long. V dropped 6 bases and J dropped 7 bases, with 16 bases sitting between them. The DNA for the CDR3 is TGTGCCAGCAGCGCCCATCCCGGAGGGAATGAGCAGTTCTTC. It codes for CASSAHPGGNEQFF.

The V gene is TRBV11-2, the J gene TRBJ2-2, with TRBD1 as a possible D gene (6 bases). CDR3 length equals 13 residues. V dropped 5 bases and J dropped 5 bases, with 9 bases sitting between them. In germline, CDR1 is SGHAT, CDR2 FQNNGV. CDR3 sequence: CASSPDRTGELFF. CDR3 bases: TGTGCCAGCAGCCCCGACAGGACCGGGGAGCTGTTTTTT. Drawing the rest from reference TRBV11-2 and TRBJ2-2, the complete variable domain is EAGVAQSPRYKIIEKRQSVAFWCNPISGHATLYWYQQILGQGPKLLIQFQNNGVVDDSQLPKDRFSAERLKGVDSTLKIQPAKLEDSAVYLCASSPDRTGELFFGEGSRLTVL.

This chain uses TRBV5-1 with TRBJ2-7; D call uncertain. The germline V gene has CDR1 SGHRS and CDR2 YFSETQ. V lost 0 bases to trimming and J lost 2 bases, with 6 bases between them. This CDR3 comprises 13 residues. The CDR3 spells CASSLDSPYEQYF. The CDR3 DNA reads as TGCGCCAGCAGCTTGGATAGCCCCTACGAGCAGTACTTC.

This clone appeared a few times. The chain has TRBV30 and TRBJ2-1; TRBD2 is a possible D gene (6 bases). The CDR3 loop spans 14 amino acids. Per the germline V gene, CDR1 is GTSNPN and CDR2 is SVGIG (reference sequence). V gave up 4 bases and J gave up 7 bases, with 17 bases separating them. The CDR3 DNA reads as TGTGCCTGGACCCCCGACGGGAGAAGGAATGAGCAGTTCTTC. It codes for CAWTPDGRRNEQFF.